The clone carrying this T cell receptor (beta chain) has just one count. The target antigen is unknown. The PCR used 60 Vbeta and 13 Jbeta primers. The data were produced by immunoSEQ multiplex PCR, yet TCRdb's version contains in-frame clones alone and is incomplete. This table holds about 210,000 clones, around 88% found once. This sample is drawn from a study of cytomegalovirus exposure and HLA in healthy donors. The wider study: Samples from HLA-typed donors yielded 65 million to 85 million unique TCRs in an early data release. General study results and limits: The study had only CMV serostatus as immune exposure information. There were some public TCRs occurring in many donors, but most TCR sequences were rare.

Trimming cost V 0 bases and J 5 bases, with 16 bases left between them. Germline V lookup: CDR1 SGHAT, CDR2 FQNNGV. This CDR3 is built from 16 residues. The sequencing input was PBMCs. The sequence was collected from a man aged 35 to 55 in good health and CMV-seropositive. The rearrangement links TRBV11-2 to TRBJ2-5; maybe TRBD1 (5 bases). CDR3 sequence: CASSLDPRALGETQYF. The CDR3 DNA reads TGTGCCAGCAGCTTAGACCCCAGGGCCCTGGGGGAGACCCAGTACTTC.